The source of this TCR beta chain is a study of blood T cells in healthy people across ages. Points from the study as a whole: Diversity was estimated from one million T cells, and these estimates were considered underestimates.

This clonotype was detected a few times. Its antigen is still unknown. Trimming cost V 5 bases and J 5 bases, with 12 bases left between them. In germline, CDR1 is SGHTA, CDR2 FQGNSA. The CDR3 spans 13 residues. A J-beta primer mix and a sample-barcoded 5' primer were used in a second PCR of roughly 6 to 11 cycles. There were at least 2.5 million CDR3-containing paired-end reads obtained from each sample. TCRdb fed the 5' RACE reads into MiXCR, producing one record per CDR3 protein. The profile shows hundreds of thousands of distinct CDR3 sequences, around 45% of them singletons. The sequence derives from a woman in her sixties or seventies in good health. The chain has TRBV7-2 and TRBJ2-5, with D perhaps TRBD1 or TRBD2 (5 bases each). The sample was blood. The CDR3 loop reads CASSLPGTETQYF. The CDR3 DNA is TGTGCCAGCAGCCTCCCCGGGACCGAGACCCAGTACTTC.